The source of this TCR beta chain is a study of CD8+ T cells in alopecia areata. V lost 2 bases and J 3 bases, leaving 9 bases between the germline ends. The germline gives CDR1 SGHDT, CDR2 YYEEEE. This CDR3 contains 13 residues. Extraction of RNA preceded its reverse transcription into cDNA, which served as the sequencing template. TCRdb keeps only in-frame clones here, not all; method: immunoSEQ multiplex PCR. The data hold 100,000 to 150,000 clones, with about 46% observed a single time. The material sequenced was NKG2D-low CD8+ T cells sorted from blood. The J gene is TRBJ2-7, the V gene TRBV5-6; D tentatively reads TRBD1 or TRBD2 (5 bases each). This clonotype originated in a human donor with alopecia areata. CDR3 sequence (DNA): TGTGCCAGCAGCTTCGGGACGGGCTACGAGCAGTACTTC. This translates into CASSFGTGYEQYF.